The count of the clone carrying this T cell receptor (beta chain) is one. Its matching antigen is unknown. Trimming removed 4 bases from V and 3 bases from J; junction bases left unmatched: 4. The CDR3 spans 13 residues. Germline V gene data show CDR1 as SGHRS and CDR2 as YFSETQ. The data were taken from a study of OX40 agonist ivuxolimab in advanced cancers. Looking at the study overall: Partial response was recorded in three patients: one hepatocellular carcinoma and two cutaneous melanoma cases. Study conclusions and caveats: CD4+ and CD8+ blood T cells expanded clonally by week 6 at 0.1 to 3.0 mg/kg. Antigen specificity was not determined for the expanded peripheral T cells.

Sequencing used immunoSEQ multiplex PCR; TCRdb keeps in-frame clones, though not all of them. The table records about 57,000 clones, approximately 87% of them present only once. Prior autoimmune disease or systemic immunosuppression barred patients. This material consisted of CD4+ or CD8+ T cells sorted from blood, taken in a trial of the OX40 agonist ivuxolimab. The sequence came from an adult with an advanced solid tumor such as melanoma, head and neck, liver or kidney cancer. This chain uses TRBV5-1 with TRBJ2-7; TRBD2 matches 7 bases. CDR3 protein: CASSPERGYEQYF. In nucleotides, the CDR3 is TGCGCCAGCAGCCCGGAGCGGGGCTACGAGCAGTACTTC.